This T cell receptor (beta chain) originates from a study of T-cell reconstitution after alpha-beta-depleted transplantation in children. Whole-study findings and limits: The origin of alpha-beta T cells about two months after transplant was reportedly several hundred expanded graft clones. Surviving recipient T cells and thymic progenitors produced the high day-60 TCRbeta diversity seen in some patients. T-cell counts and diversity were attributed mostly to newly produced T cells one year after transplant.

Molecular barcoding with unique molecular identifiers was used for the TCRbeta library. Using its own MiXCR run on the PCR reads, TCRdb lists one record per CDR3 protein. The sample lists about 280,000 distinct CDR3 sequences; around 10% were seen once. With 2 bases clipped from V and 2 bases from J, the junction kept 5 bases outside the gene matches. This CDR3 is 16 amino acids long. CDR1 WSHSY and CDR2 SAAADI come from the germline V gene. This clonotype was counted ten times or more. The antigen is undetermined. This sequence was found in a male patient aged 2 to 9 who had a stem cell transplant for chronic granulomatous disease, so the T cells may come from the graft donor. The chain joins TRBV10-2 to TRBJ2-5; 10 nucleotides match TRBD1. The material sequenced was peripheral blood, taken 180 days after TCRalphabeta/CD19-depleted stem cell transplant. The CDR3 DNA reads TGCGCCAGCAGTGAGCCCCGGGACAGGGGACAAGAGACCCAGTACTTC. It specifies CASSEPRDRGQETQYF.